This TCR beta chain is drawn from a study of T-cell reconstitution after alpha-beta-depleted transplantation in children. Study conclusions and caveats: The study traced high day-60 TCRbeta diversity in some patients to surviving recipient T cells and thymic progenitors. Two months or so post-transplant, alpha-beta T cells reportedly derived from several hundred expanded graft clones. T cells produced anew were the main source of T-cell counts and diversity one year after transplant.

This CDR3 region has 13 residues. The germline gives CDR1 MNHEY, CDR2 SMNVEV (reference sequence). Trimming stripped 5 bases from V and 7 bases from J, with 12 bases between. As to this clonotype: Its target is unknown.

Preparation of the TCRbeta library used unique molecular identifiers. One entry per CDR3 protein results from TCRdb running MiXCR on the PCR reads. The data hold hundreds of thousands of distinct CDR3 sequences, with approximately 15% observed a single time. The chain carries TRBV27 and TRBJ2-1; D unclear. The sequence was collected from a male patient between 5 and 17 years old who had a stem cell transplant for acute lymphoblastic leukemia, so the T cells may come from the graft donor. Source: PBMCs, mostly from graft donor cells, taken 360 days after TCRalphabeta/CD19-depleted stem cell transplant. In DNA, the CDR3 is TGTGCCAGCAGTATGATAGCTCGGAATGAGCAGTTCTTC. This gives the protein CASSMIARNEQFF.